A selection of T cell receptor beta chains follows, all from one sample in a study of T cell responses to AZD1222 COVID-19 vaccine. Here immunoSEQ multiplex PCR was the method, and the copy in TCRdb shows in-frame clones only, minus some. The table has roughly 100,000 clones, approximately 88% seen once. This material consisted of peripheral blood, taken on day 0 of AZD1222 vaccination. Every receptor here comes from an adult in good health. Both conserved end residues are part of each CDR3.

>TRBV6-4
CASSDFPSRRLINQPQHF
>TRBV6-6
CASSYSQWTPLYGYTF
>TRBV29-1
CSAGQGPSYEQYF
>TRBV7-9
CASSFGQGPYGYTF
>TRBV5-4
CASSQRGGSYNEQFF
>TRBV7-9
CASSFNAREAFF
>TRBV29-1
CSVVRADRTDTQYF
>TRBV2
CASMKGVDRSYEQYF
>TRBV7-9
CASSPGVQATGELFF
>TRBV24-1
CATSESTGGMSGYTF
>TRBV15
CATSRAGPYNEQFF
>TRBV14
CASSQGDGGGRSFYTEAFF
>TRBV10-3
CAISENLGGNSPLHF
>TRBV6-2/TRBV6-3
CASSYERGTEGNTIYF
>TRBV11-2
CASSLETSGTPMGQYF
>TRBV7-3
CASSSSGLAGAVTDTQYF
>TRBV5-1
CASSQAQTEQYF
>TRBV6-2/TRBV6-3
CASSYLSGGADTEAFF
>TRBV9
CASSVTSRAAYNEQFF
>TRBV6-5
CASSLKGGGSNQPQHF
>TRBV10-1
CASSEVGDNEQFF
>TRBV9
CASSVEGTGNSPLHF
>TRBV21-1
CASSKVGLVAISKGNQPQHF
>TRBV28
CASSLGSNNSPLHF
>TRBV9
CASGSGGYATNEKLFF
>TRBV5-1
CASKLGYYNEQFF
>TRBV19
CASSRLAASTDTQYF
>TRBV9
CASSRLEGTNTEAFF
>TRBV11-2
CASSPTRELGGYTF
>TRBV21-1
CASSPHSRAVSNYGYTF
>TRBV9
CASSDGTANYGYTF
>TRBV27
CASRDGQGSGELFF
>TRBV12-3/TRBV12-4
CASRTNTEAFF
>TRBV28
CASITTGGGNTEAFF
>TRBV5-5
CASSLDDRAKIYGYTF
>TRBV3-1/TRBV3-2
CASSQGPGGSSYEQYF
>TRBV19
CASSPRTSGSYNEQFF
>TRBV24-1
CATLTEAFF
>TRBV6-1
CASSEAGGRRSPLHF
>TRBV3-1/TRBV3-2
CASSAPNGYTF
>TRBV24-1
CATSARGSTGQPYGYTF
>TRBV10-1
CASAVGSAYEQYF
>TRBV20-1
CSAKGNEQFF
>TRBV7-2
CASSSQSDTEAFF
>TRBV5-1
CASSLNVGQGANEQFF
>TRBV6-6
CASTGPGEQYF
>TRBV7-8
CASSLTDASGNTIYF
>TRBV5-6
CASMRGQGGTEAFF
>TRBV6-5
CASSPTGGSGEQYF